The next 8 T cell receptor beta chains were all read from a single sample in a study of T cells after yellow fever vaccination (dated by TCRdb to the late 2010s). Libraries were prepared through 5' RACE. Data came from an Illumina NovaSeq 6000. Starting from the raw public reads, TCRdb applied fastp trimming at Q25, assembled clones with MiXCR and retained in-frame beta chains. For every CDR3 protein sequence, its rows merge into one entry that carries the most common genes and DNA. The table for this sample lists some 340,000 distinct CDR3 sequences; approximately 4% of them were counted only once. Around 23% of the sample belongs to the ten largest clones. The treatment or condition label, as the study defines it: live attenuated yellow fever vaccine strain. The source was PBMCs, collected 5 days after the yellow fever booster vaccination. Source of these receptors: a man between 18 and 29 years old who received the YFV17D yellow fever vaccine.

The table lists this clonotype with a few counts. V is TRBV11-2 and J is TRBJ2-2; D unresolved. CDR3 size: 14 residues. CDR1 is SGHAT, CDR2 FQNNGV, per germline. V was clipped by 5 bases and J by 6 bases, with 13 bases between them. The CDR3 DNA is TGTGCCAGCAGCCCGACGGCAGGCTCCGGGGAGCTGTTTTTT. It yields the protein CASSPTAGSGELFF. Full variable domain (outside the CDR3, taken from reference TRBV11-2 and TRBJ2-2): EAGVAQSPRYKIIEKRQSVAFWCNPISGHATLYWYQQILGQGPKLLIQFQNNGVVDDSQLPKDRFSAERLKGVDSTLKIQPAKLEDSAVYLCASSPTAGSGELFFGEGSRLTVL.

This clonotype came up a few times. The gene calls are TRBV20-1 and TRBJ1-1, with a weak D call TRBD1 (6 bases). The germline V gene encodes CDR1 DFQATT and CDR2 SNEGSKA (reference sequence). This CDR3 region has 13 residues. V lost 1 base to trimming and J lost 6 bases, with 12 bases between them. The CDR3 sequence: CSARARGASEAFF. The CDR3, as DNA: TGCAGTGCTAGAGCTCGGGGGGCCTCTGAAGCTTTCTTT.

This clonotype was seen many times. The chain links TRBV24-1 to TRBJ2-3; D is tentatively TRBD1 or TRBD2 (6 bases each). CDR1 and CDR2 (germline): KGHDR, SFDVKD. The CDR3 loop spans 14 amino acids. Trimming shortened V by 2 bases and J by 3 bases, and 8 bases separated the two germline ends. DNA for the CDR3: TGTGCCACCAGTGATTGGAGGGGGACAGATACGCAGTATTTT. As protein: CATSDWRGTDTQYF.

This sequence joins TRBV7-8 and TRBJ2-3; D might be TRBD1 (6 bases). Germline CDR1 and CDR2: SGHVS and FQNEAQ. V gave up 5 bases and J gave up 2 bases, with 14 bases separating them. The CDR3 loop spans 15 amino acids. CDR3 sequence (DNA): TGTGCCAGCAGCCCCTGGGGACAACACACAGATACGCAGTATTTT. This gives the protein CASSPWGQHTDTQYF.

This clonotype was observed a handful of times. The rearrangement uses TRBV7-2 and TRBJ2-4, with TRBD2 matching over 12 bases. The V gene end was trimmed by 1 base and the J gene end by 0 bases; junction bases not matched to a gene: 7. Germline V gives CDR1 SGHTA, CDR2 FQGNSA. This CDR3 spans 19 amino acids. CDR3 sequence (DNA): TGTGCCAGCAGCTTAGTTCTAGCGGGGGGGAGACTAGCCAAAAACATTCAGTACTTC. Its translation: CASSLVLAGGRLAKNIQYF.

The genes are TRBV2 and TRBJ2-3; TRBD2 agrees at 8 bases. The trim removed 7 bases at V and 4 bases at J, leaving 7 bases unmatched. Germline V lookup: CDR1 SNHLY, CDR2 FYNNEI. The CDR3 is 14 residues long. The CDR3 loop reads CASKPGLASDTQYF. The CDR3 DNA follows: TGTGCCAGCAAACCAGGACTAGCCTCAGATACGCAGTATTTT.

This clonotype was counted ten times or more. This chain links TRBV20-1 with TRBJ1-4, with 7 bases matching TRBD1. The germline CDR1 and CDR2 sequences are DFQATT and SNEGSKA (reference sequence). The J segment lost 3 bases and the V segment lost 2 bases, leaving 15 bases of the junction unmatched. CDR3 length: 18 amino acids. In DNA, the CDR3 is TGCAGTGCTAGAAAAGACAGGGTCGGTTCGAGGGCTAATGAAAAACTGTTTTTT. Residues: CSARKDRVGSRANEKLFF.

This clonotype was found many times. The chain combines TRBV7-8 with TRBJ2-4; the D call may be TRBD1 or TRBD2 (5 bases each). CDR1 and CDR2 (germline): SGHVS, FQNEAQ. V dropped 5 bases and J dropped 8 bases, with 19 bases sitting between them. The CDR3 spans 15 residues. CDR3 nucleotide sequence: TGTGCCAGCAGCCTCGGCCGGGACCCATGGGACATTCAGTACTTC. Translation: CASSLGRDPWDIQYF. Combining the CDR3 with reference TRBV7-8 and TRBJ2-4 gives the whole variable domain GAGVSQSPRYKVAKRGQDVALRCDPISGHVSLFWYQQALGQGPEFLTYFQNEAQLDKSGLPSDRFFAERPEGSVSTLKIQRTQQEDSAVYLCASSLGRDPWDIQYFGAGTRLSVL.